This entry is about one T cell receptor (beta chain). The data stem from a study of blood T cell repertoires in COVID-19. Background on the study: Sample material is recorded as cDNA or gDNA derived from T cells, B-cell-depleted T cells, or PBMCs.

CDR3 length: 16 amino acids. Germline V gene lookup returns CDR1 LNHNV and CDR2 YYDKDF (reference sequence). J lost 2 bases, V lost 5 bases, and 8 bases had no gene match. Here immunoSEQ multiplex PCR was the method, and the copy in TCRdb shows in-frame clones only, minus some. The sample holds tens of thousands of clones, about nine tenths seen once. The origin of this receptor is a man aged 35 to 55 with acute or convalescent COVID-19. Input material: peripheral blood. The V and J genes are TRBV15 and TRBJ1-2, with 10 bases lining up with TRBD1. This CDR3 reads CATSWLGQGSNYGYTF. The CDR3 nucleotides read TGTGCCACCAGCTGGCTGGGACAGGGGAGCAACTATGGCTACACCTTC. The variable domain in full, completed from reference TRBV15 and TRBJ1-2, reads DAMVIQNPRYQVTQFGKPVTLSCSQTLNHNVMYWYQQKSSQAPKLLFHYYDKDFNNEADTPDNFQSRRPNTSFCFLDIRSPGLGDTAMYLCATSWLGQGSNYGYTFGSGTRLTVV.